This T cell receptor (beta chain) stems from a study of blood T cell repertoires in COVID-19. The wider study: Nucleic acid was either cDNA or gDNA, and it came from T cells, B-cell-depleted T cells, or PBMCs.

The CDR3 has 14 residues. The germline CDR1 and CDR2 sequences are MNHEY and SVGAGI. Trimming took 2 bases from V and 5 from J, leaving 10 bases between them. As handled by the study authors: Amplification of reference gene primers provided the estimated nucleated cell counts. Clones were read by immunoSEQ multiplex PCR, and TCRdb kept only the in-frame ones, dropping some. That table gives V, J and clone size, and the DNA gave D and trimming. The table records over 200,000 clones, 80% to 90% of them present only once. Exposed participants encountered a COVID-19 case during the 2 weeks preceding study entry.

This sequence originates from a woman in her twenties or thirties who had been exposed to COVID-19. The specimen sequenced was PBMCs or T cells enriched from blood (not recorded which). The chain links TRBV6-5 to TRBJ1-5; tentative D call: TRBD1 (5 bases). The CDR3 DNA reads TGTGCCAGCAGTTACCGGCAGGGTTATCAGCCCCAGCATTTT. Its protein is CASSYRQGYQPQHF.